The clone carrying this T cell receptor beta chain has more than one count but fewer than ten. What it binds is unknown. The CDR3 extends over 16 amino acids. Looked up from germline, CDR1 is SGHTA and CDR2 is FQGNSA. With 4 bases clipped from V and 1 base from J, the junction kept 8 bases outside the gene matches. This sample stems from a study of shared clonotypes between healthy human individuals. Generated by immunoSEQ multiplex PCR, the TCRdb table keeps only in-frame clones and is missing some. The data hold fewer than 500,000 clones, with nearly 80% observed a single time. Study-level points and caveats: Exclusively blood specimens were collected; tissue repertoires likely differ.

The material sequenced was PBMCs. The clonotype was recovered from a woman in her thirties or forties in good health. Some clones in this sample may be carry-over from other donors' samples. The chain carries TRBV7-2 and TRBJ2-7, with 9 bases aligning to TRBD2. The CDR3 reads CASSSWTSVGSYEQYF. The CDR3 bases are TGTGCCAGCAGCTCCTGGACTAGCGTGGGATCCTACGAGCAGTACTTC.